This TCR beta chain appears in the sequencing data of a study of blood T cell repertoires in COVID-19. Study overall: Some COVID-19 samples were acute and others convalescent; all came from the United States, Italy and Spain. T cells, B-cell-depleted T cells, or PBMCs provided the cDNA or gDNA that served as material.

Assay used: immunoSEQ multiplex PCR; TCRdb lists only in-frame clones, some missing. This table has about 83,000 clones, 80% to 90% appearing once. V was trimmed by 0 bases and J by 4 bases, leaving 21 bases between them. This CDR3 is 18 amino acids long. From germline, CDR1 is SGHVS and CDR2 FQNEAQ. The clonotype originates from a woman of 80 years or more with acute or convalescent COVID-19. This chain joins TRBV7-8 and TRBJ2-5; maybe TRBD2 (7 bases). What was sequenced was peripheral blood. DNA for the CDR3: TGTGCCAGCAGCTTAGCACCCTCAGGGTGGGGGGGCGCAGAGACCCAGTACTTC. As protein: CASSLAPSGWGGAETQYF.